What follows is one TCR beta chain and its context. The sample originates from a study of Graves' ophthalmopathy and Graves' hyperthyroidism. CDR3 length equals 16 residues. V was clipped by 3 bases and J by 5 bases; unmatched bases: 11. Germline V CDR1 and CDR2: MGHDK, SYGVNS. The authors amplified TCR beta CDR3 regions from RNA transcripts. HTBI primers served in a first-round RT-PCR, which a second-round multiplex PCR followed. MiXCR, run by TCRdb on the multiplex PCR reads, gives a single entry per CDR3 protein. The table lists about 240,000 distinct CDR3 sequences, less than 55% of them singletons, with around half in the top ten.

The sample was peripheral blood. The J gene is TRBJ2-5, the V gene TRBV25-1, with 8 positions matching TRBD1. The clonotype comes from an adult man with Graves' ophthalmopathy. CDR3 residues: CASSEGGQAGEETQYF. For the CDR3, the DNA is TGTGCCAGCAGTGAGGGGGGACAGGCGGGCGAGGAGACCCAGTACTTC.